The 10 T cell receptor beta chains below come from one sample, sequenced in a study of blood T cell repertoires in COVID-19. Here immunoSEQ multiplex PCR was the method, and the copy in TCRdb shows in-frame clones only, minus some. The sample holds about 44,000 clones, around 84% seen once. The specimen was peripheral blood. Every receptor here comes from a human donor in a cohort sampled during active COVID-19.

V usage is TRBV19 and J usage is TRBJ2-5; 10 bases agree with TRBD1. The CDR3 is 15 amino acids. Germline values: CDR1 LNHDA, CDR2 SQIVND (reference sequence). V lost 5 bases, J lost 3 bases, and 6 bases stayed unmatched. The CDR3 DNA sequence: TGTGCCAGTAGTCGGACAGGGGGGGAAAAAGAGACCCAGTACTTC. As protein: CASSRTGGEKETQYF.

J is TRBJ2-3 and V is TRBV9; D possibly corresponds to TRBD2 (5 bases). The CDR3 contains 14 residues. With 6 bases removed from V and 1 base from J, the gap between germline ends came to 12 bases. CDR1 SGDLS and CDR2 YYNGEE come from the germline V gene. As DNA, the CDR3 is TGTGCCAGCACCCCAGTCGGGGGCACAGATACGCAGTATTTT. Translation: CASTPVGGTDTQYF.

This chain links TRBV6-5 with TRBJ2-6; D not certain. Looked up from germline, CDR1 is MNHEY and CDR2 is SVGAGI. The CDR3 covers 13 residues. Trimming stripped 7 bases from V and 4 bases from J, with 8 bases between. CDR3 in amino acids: CASTFGGANVLTF. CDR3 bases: TGTGCCAGCACGTTCGGGGGGGCCAACGTCCTGACTTTC.

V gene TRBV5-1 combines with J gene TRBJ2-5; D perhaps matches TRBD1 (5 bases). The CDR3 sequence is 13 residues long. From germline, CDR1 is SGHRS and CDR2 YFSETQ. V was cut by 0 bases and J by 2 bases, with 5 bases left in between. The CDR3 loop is CASSLGQQETQYF. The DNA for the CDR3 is TGCGCCAGCAGCTTGGGACAGCAAGAGACCCAGTACTTC.

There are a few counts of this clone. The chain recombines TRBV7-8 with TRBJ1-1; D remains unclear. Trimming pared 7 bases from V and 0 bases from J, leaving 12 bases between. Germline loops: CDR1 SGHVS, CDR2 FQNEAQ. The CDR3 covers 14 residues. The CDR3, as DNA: TGTGCCAGCAACCGGGCAGGCTTGAACACTGAAGCTTTCTTT. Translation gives CASNRAGLNTEAFF.

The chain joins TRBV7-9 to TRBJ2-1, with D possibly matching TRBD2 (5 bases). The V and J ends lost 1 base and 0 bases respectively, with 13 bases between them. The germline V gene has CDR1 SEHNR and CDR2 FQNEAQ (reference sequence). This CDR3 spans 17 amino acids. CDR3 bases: TGTGCCAGCAGCTTAGGGGGATGGGAGAGCTCCTACAATGAGCAGTTCTTC. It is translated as CASSLGGWESSYNEQFF.

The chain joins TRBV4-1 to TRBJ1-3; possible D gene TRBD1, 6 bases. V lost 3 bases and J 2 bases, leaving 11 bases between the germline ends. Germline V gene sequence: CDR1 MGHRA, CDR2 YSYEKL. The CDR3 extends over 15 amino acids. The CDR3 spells CASSQGGTPGNTIYF. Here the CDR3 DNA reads TGCGCCAGCAGCCAGGGGGGGACACCTGGAAACACCATATATTTT.

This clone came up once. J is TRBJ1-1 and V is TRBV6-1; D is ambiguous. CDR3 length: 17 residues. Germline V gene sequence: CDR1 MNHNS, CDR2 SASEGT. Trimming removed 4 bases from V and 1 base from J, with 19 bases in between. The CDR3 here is CASSGSGRFEGNTEAFF. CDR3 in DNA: TGTGCCAGCAGTGGCTCGGGTAGGTTTGAGGGGAACACTGAAGCTTTCTTT.

In nucleotides, the CDR3 is TGTGCCAGCAGCTTGGTTCAGTCCTACGAGCAGTACGTC. This encodes CASSLVQSYEQYV. This chain links TRBV5-5 with TRBJ2-7; D is unresolved. V lost 0 bases, J lost 1 base, and 5 bases lay in between. Germline CDR1 is SGHKS and CDR2 is YYEKEE (reference sequence). The CDR3 totals 13 residues.

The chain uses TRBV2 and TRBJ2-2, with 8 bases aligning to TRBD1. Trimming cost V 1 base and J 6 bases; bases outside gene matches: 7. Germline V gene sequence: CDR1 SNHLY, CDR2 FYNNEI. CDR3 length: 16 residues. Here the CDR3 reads CASSEGGRGRAGELFF. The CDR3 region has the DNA TGTGCCAGCAGTGAAGGCGGCAGGGGGCGCGCCGGGGAGCTGTTTTTT.